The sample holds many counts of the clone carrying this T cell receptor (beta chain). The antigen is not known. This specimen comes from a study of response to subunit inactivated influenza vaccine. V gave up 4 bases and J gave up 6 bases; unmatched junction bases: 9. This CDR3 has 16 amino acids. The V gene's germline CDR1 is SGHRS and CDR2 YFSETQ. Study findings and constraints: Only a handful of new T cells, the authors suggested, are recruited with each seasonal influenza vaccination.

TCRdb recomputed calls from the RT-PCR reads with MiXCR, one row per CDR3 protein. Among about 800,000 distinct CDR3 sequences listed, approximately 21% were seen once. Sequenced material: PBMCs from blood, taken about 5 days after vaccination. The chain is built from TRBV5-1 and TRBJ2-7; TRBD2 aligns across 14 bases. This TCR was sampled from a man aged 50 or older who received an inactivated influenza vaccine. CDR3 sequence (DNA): TGCGCCAGCAGCGAGGGGACTAGCGGGAGAACTAGCGAGCAGTACTTC. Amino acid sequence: CASSEGTSGRTSEQYF.